This entry concerns a single T cell receptor (beta chain). Its antigen remains unknown. The V gene end was trimmed by 2 bases and the J gene end by 8 bases; junction bases not matched to a gene: 6. Germline CDR1 SGHDN, CDR2 FVKESK. The CDR3 runs to 15 residues. In the PCR, 60 Vbeta and 13 Jbeta primers were used. The repertoire was sequenced with immunoSEQ multiplex PCR; TCRdb's copy has only in-frame clones and lacks some. With over 110,000 clones in the sample, the ten largest clones hold 0.9% to 1%. This sample is part of a study of cytomegalovirus exposure and HLA in healthy donors. Points from the study as a whole: Later work found most CMV-associated TCR beta chains apparently HLA-restricted.

This TCR came from a male donor in good health and CMV-seronegative. Input material: PBMCs. V gene TRBV14 combines with J gene TRBJ1-2, with TRBD1 identical over 12 bases. The CDR3 DNA sequence: TGTGCCAGCAGCCAATCGGGACAGGGGGCGAGGGGCTACACCTTC. Translating gives CASSQSGQGARGYTF.